One and the same sample provided the 21 T cell receptor beta chains below, sequenced in a study of shared clonotypes between healthy human individuals. Naive CD8 cells lacked CD45RO and underwent positive selection for CCR7, leaving out terminally differentiated effector memory CD45RA+ cells. Measured with immunoSEQ multiplex PCR; TCRdb has only the in-frame clones, and not every one. Of hundreds of thousands of clones listed, 95% were seen once; the top ten hold approximately 0.12%. Source material: naive CD8+ T cells sorted from blood. The source of these receptors is a woman aged 25 to 39 in good health.

CDR3 in DNA: TGTGCCAGCAGTGCTAAAGGGGAGGGTAACTATGGCTACACCTTC. It codes for CASSAKGEGNYGYTF. This sequence joins TRBV2 and TRBJ1-2; TRBD1 might be the D (5 bases). Deletions cut 4 bases from V and 1 base from J, with 13 bases between. The germline gives CDR1 SNHLY, CDR2 FYNNEI. This CDR3 spans 15 amino acids.

The chain couples TRBV5-5 to TRBJ1-5; D gene unclear. Germline V gene data show CDR1 as SGHKS and CDR2 as YYEKEE (reference sequence). The CDR3 runs 13 residues. The ends were cut back, 4 bases at V and 3 bases at J, with 8 bases in the middle. The CDR3 DNA reads as TGTGCCAGCAGCCCACGAGCCAATCAGCCCCAGCATTTT. Translated, it gives CASSPRANQPQHF.

In its sample, this clone was seen a few times. This chain uses TRBV2 with TRBJ1-2; D call uncertain. The V end was cut by 5 bases, the J end by 4 bases, with 8 bases between. CDR1 is SNHLY and CDR2 is FYNNEI in the germline V gene. The CDR3 covers 12 residues. The CDR3 DNA is TGTGCCAGCAGTAGTTCCGGCTATGGCTACACCTTC. It specifies CASSSSGYGYTF.

This chain uses TRBV29-1 with TRBJ2-1, with 7 bases that match TRBD1. The CDR3 length is 14 residues. V lost 6 bases to trimming and J lost 2 bases; unmatched junction nucleotides: 7. From germline, CDR1 is SQVTM and CDR2 ANQGSEA. The CDR3 region has the DNA TGCAGCGTCGGTGACAGGGCCCCCTACAATGAGCAGTTCTTC. This translates into CSVGDRAPYNEQFF.

This rearrangement joins TRBV5-6 to TRBJ2-3, with a weak D call TRBD2 (5 bases). Germline CDR1 and CDR2: SGHDT and YYEEEE. V was trimmed by 5 bases and J by 10 bases, leaving 14 bases between them. CDR3 length equals 12 residues. CDR3 nucleotide sequence: TGTGCCAGCAGTTCACTAGAGTCCGCGCAGTATTTT. Translating gives CASSSLESAQYF.

The rearrangement uses TRBV28 and TRBJ2-3; 9 bases are a match to TRBD2. CDR1 and CDR2 (germline): MDHEN, SYDVKM. V was clipped by 7 bases and J by 1 base; unmatched bases: 15. The CDR3 contains 18 residues. This CDR3 is CASIMRLAATLGTDTQYF. The CDR3 coding sequence is TGTGCCAGCATTATGAGACTAGCGGCCACGCTAGGCACAGATACGCAGTATTTT.

V is TRBV9 and J is TRBJ2-3, with 8 bases aligning to TRBD2. This CDR3 is 16 amino acids long. CDR1 and CDR2 from the germline V gene are SGDLS and YYNGEE. Unmatched junction bases numbered 10, after V lost 4 bases and J lost 3 bases. As DNA, the CDR3 is TGTGCCAGCAGCCCACAAGCGGGAGCTATAACAGATACGCAGTATTTT. Translated, it gives CASSPQAGAITDTQYF.

Written as DNA, the CDR3 is TGTGCCAGTAGTTCAGGGGACACCGTCTACGAGCAGTACTTC. Protein sequence: CASSSGDTVYEQYF. The chain is built from TRBV19 and TRBJ2-7, with a possible D match to TRBD1 (6 bases). Trimming stripped 5 bases from V and 3 bases from J, with 14 bases between. Germline CDR1 and CDR2: LNHDA and SQIVND (reference sequence). The CDR3 is 14 amino acids. The full variable domain, with the rest looked up from reference TRBV19 and TRBJ2-7, is DGGITQSPKYLFRKEGQNVTLSCEQNLNHDAMYWYRQDPGQGLRLIYYSQIVNDFQKGDIAEGYSVSREKKESFPLTVTSAQKNPTAFYLCASSSGDTVYEQYFGPGTRLTVT.

This rearrangement joins TRBV10-3 to TRBJ2-6; the D call may be TRBD1 or TRBD2 (6 bases each). The CDR3 loop spans 18 amino acids. Trimming cost V 7 bases and J 4 bases, with 23 bases left between them. Germline CDR1 is ENHRY and CDR2 is SYGVKD. The CDR3 DNA is TGTGCCATCAATGATAGGGGGACGGGGGACACCGGGGCCAACGTCCTGACTTTC. It is translated as CAINDRGTGDTGANVLTF.

The CDR3 reads CASSGSGSLYNEQFF. CDR3 sequence (DNA): TGTGCCAGCAGCGGTAGCGGCTCTCTCTACAATGAGCAGTTCTTC. The chain carries TRBV7-8 and TRBJ2-1; possibly TRBD2 for D (6 bases). V was shortened by 5 bases and J by 3 bases, with 14 bases between the two germline ends. Germline V gene lookup returns CDR1 SGHVS and CDR2 FQNEAQ. The CDR3 has 15 residues.

The chain carries TRBV2 and TRBJ2-7, with D uncertain. V lost 7 bases and J 1 base, leaving 11 bases between the germline ends. The CDR3 is made up of 13 amino acids. The germline V gene encodes CDR1 SNHLY and CDR2 FYNNEI. The CDR3: CASNDAVSYEQYF. The CDR3 DNA sequence: TGTGCCAGCAACGACGCCGTGTCCTACGAGCAGTACTTC.

The chain links TRBV4-2 to TRBJ2-7, with TRBD2 identical over 13 bases. V shed 5 bases and J 6 bases; nucleotides not matched to a gene: 4. Germline CDR1 is LGHNA and CDR2 is YNFKEQ. CDR3 size: 14 residues. CDR3 in DNA: TGTGCCAGCAGCTTGGGACTAGCGGGACGCGAGCAGTACTTC. This encodes CASSLGLAGREQYF.

The genes are TRBV2 and TRBJ2-5; TRBD2 agrees at 8 bases. V shed 10 bases and J 5 bases; nucleotides not matched to a gene: 9. The V gene's germline CDR1 is SNHLY and CDR2 FYNNEI. This CDR3 spans 13 amino acids. The CDR3, as DNA: TGTGCCACCTCATTCGGGAGGGGCGAGACCCAGTACTTC. Its protein is CATSFGRGETQYF.

This sequence joins TRBV18 and TRBJ2-7; tentatively, D is TRBD2 (7 bases). Per the germline V gene, CDR1 is KGHSH and CDR2 is LQKENI. V was pared by 2 bases and J by 4 bases, with 15 bases between. This CDR3 contains 15 residues. CDR3 sequence: CASSPDAGAFYEQYF. CDR3 nucleotides: TGTGCCAGCTCACCAGATGCGGGGGCTTTTTACGAGCAGTACTTC.

The chain employs TRBV27 and TRBJ2-4, with TRBD1 as a possible D gene (6 bases). The germline V gene has CDR1 MNHEY and CDR2 SMNVEV (reference sequence). The CDR3 has 13 residues. V was clipped by 3 bases and J by 8 bases, with 11 bases between them. The CDR3 DNA follows: TGTGCCAGCAGTTTCAGGACAGAATACATTCAGTACTTC. This sequence encodes CASSFRTEYIQYF.

The chain employs TRBV2 and TRBJ1-1, with D possibly TRBD1 on 5 matching bases. The V end was cut by 6 bases, the J end by 3 bases, with 14 bases between. CDR1 and CDR2 (germline): SNHLY, FYNNEI. CDR3 length: 14 amino acids. The CDR3 region has the DNA TGTGCCAGCAGCCGGGACCTACGGGACACTGAAGCTTTCTTT. Translating gives CASSRDLRDTEAFF.

The chain is built from TRBV5-1 and TRBJ2-7; 10 bases match TRBD2. This CDR3 contains 16 residues. V was clipped by 4 bases and J by 0 bases; unmatched bases: 7. Germline CDR1 is SGHRS and CDR2 is YFSETQ. This CDR3 is CASSAEPSGSSYEQYF. As DNA, the CDR3 is TGCGCCAGCAGCGCCGAACCTAGCGGGAGCTCCTACGAGCAGTACTTC.

The chain couples TRBV7-8 to TRBJ2-5; D gene ambiguous. Germline assignment: CDR1 SGHVS and CDR2 FQNEAQ. CDR3 length: 12 residues. The ends were cut back, 5 bases at V and 5 bases at J, with 9 bases in the middle. CDR3 nucleotide sequence: TGTGCCAGCAGCCCCGACGGGGAGACCCAGTACTTC. Protein sequence: CASSPDGETQYF.

The V and J genes are TRBV18 and TRBJ2-3; no clear D. The CDR3 contains 15 residues. The germline CDR1 and CDR2 sequences are KGHSH and LQKENI. Trimming stripped 1 base from V and 2 bases from J, with 10 bases between. For the CDR3, the DNA is TGTGCCAGCTCACCACAGGTAGATGACACAGATACGCAGTATTTT. It specifies CASSPQVDDTDTQYF.

The chain combines TRBV5-4 with TRBJ2-1; 10 bases map to TRBD2. This CDR3 contains 20 residues. V gave up 0 bases and J gave up 0 bases; unmatched junction bases: 12. The V gene's germline CDR1 is SGHNT and CDR2 YYREEE (reference sequence). For the CDR3, the DNA is TGTGCCAGCAGCTTGGATGGGCTAGCGGGAGCCACATTCTCCTACAATGAGCAGTTCTTC. Its protein is CASSLDGLAGATFSYNEQFF.

This clone was recorded a few times. This chain connects TRBV28 to TRBJ1-5; D unresolved. The length of the CDR3 is 14 residues. V was trimmed by 9 bases and J by 0 bases, leaving 12 bases between them. Germline values: CDR1 MDHEN, CDR2 SYDVKM. CDR3 residues: CASASSDSNQPQHF. The CDR3 nucleotides read TGTGCCAGTGCGTCCTCCGATAGCAATCAGCCCCAGCATTTT.